The 23 T cell receptor beta chains in this list originate from one sample, sequenced in a study of response to subunit inactivated influenza vaccine (dated by TCRdb to between 2018 and 2020). Receptor libraries were prepared by RT-PCR. The run used an Illumina HiSeq 2500. TCRdb itself trimmed the public reads at Q25 with fastp, ran MiXCR and retained productive beta chains. Every distinct CDR3 protein forms one entry, paired with its most common genes and DNA. This sample has over 400,000 distinct CDR3 sequences in its table, and approximately 13% of those were observed once. 13% of the sample rests with the top ten. The sample's time point label is to be understood as: more than 35 days after influenza vaccine administration. Sample: PBMCs from blood, taken roughly 46 days after vaccination. These receptor sequences come from a man aged 50 to 60 who received an inactivated influenza vaccine. Donor details come from another sample of the same person, matched by shared clones.

In this sample, this clonotype turned up many times. At one end the junction does not follow the germline gene, possibly because of a read error. The V gene is TRBV27, the J gene TRBJ2-7, with unresolved D. This CDR3 is 9 amino acids long. Germline lookup yields CDR1 MNHEY and CDR2 SMNVEV (reference sequence). In DNA form, the CDR3 reads TGTGCCAGGGACGTAGAGGTCCCCTTC. Amino acids: CARDVEVPF.

The V gene is TRBV5-1, the J gene TRBJ2-1; 9 nucleotides agree with TRBD2. CDR1 and CDR2 (germline): SGHRS, YFSETQ. CDR3 length: 15 amino acids. J gave up 10 bases and V 3 bases, and 11 bases lay outside the gene matches. The CDR3 sequence is CASSWSAGGLGEQFF. Written as DNA, the CDR3 is TGCGCCAGCAGCTGGTCAGCGGGGGGTCTAGGGGAGCAGTTCTTC.

The gene calls are TRBV6-2 or TRBV6-3 and TRBJ1-1; 10 nucleotides line up with TRBD1. V lost 2 bases, J lost 0 bases, and 9 bases stayed unmatched. Germline CDR1 is MNHEY and CDR2 is SVGEGT. The CDR3 totals 18 residues. In nucleotides, the CDR3 is TGTGCCAGCAGTTACCCCTTCGGGACAGGGGTAATGAACACTGAAGCTTTCTTT. Encoded protein: CASSYPFGTGVMNTEAFF.

This clonotype has a handful of counts. V usage is TRBV5-1 and J usage is TRBJ2-3; the match to TRBD2 covers 11 bases. The J segment lost 3 bases and the V segment lost 0 bases, leaving 3 bases of the junction unmatched. The CDR3 spans 16 residues. Germline assignment: CDR1 SGHRS and CDR2 YFSETQ. This chain's CDR3 is CASSLDTSGGTDTQYF. DNA of the CDR3: TGCGCCAGCAGCTTGGACACTAGCGGGGGAACAGATACGCAGTATTTT.

This chain connects TRBV19 to TRBJ1-6, with D perhaps matching TRBD1 (5 bases). Germline V CDR1 and CDR2: LNHDA, SQIVND (reference sequence). The CDR3 extends over 15 amino acids. Trimming removed 6 bases from V and 4 bases from J, with 13 bases in between. CDR3 in amino acids: CASRWTSVYNSPLHF. As DNA, the CDR3 is TGTGCCAGTAGGTGGACAAGCGTTTATAATTCACCCCTCCACTTT.

V usage is TRBV15 and J usage is TRBJ2-1; D is undetermined. The CDR3 totals 11 residues. Germline values: CDR1 LNHNV, CDR2 YYDKDF (reference sequence). Trimming left V 2 bases short and J 9 bases short, with 5 bases between. In nucleotides, the CDR3 is TGTGCCACCAGCAGACTGGGTGAGCAGTTCTTC. This gives the protein CATSRLGEQFF.

This clonotype was picked up a small number of times. The J gene is TRBJ2-3, the V gene TRBV20-1; 13 bases agree with TRBD2. V gave up 5 bases and J gave up 1 base; unmatched junction bases: 9. The CDR3 sequence is 17 residues long. Germline values: CDR1 DFQATT, CDR2 SNEGSKA (reference sequence). CDR3 nucleotide sequence: TGCAGTGCTGGCAGGACTAGCGGGGGCCGGGGCACAGATACGCAGTATTTT. Its translation: CSAGRTSGGRGTDTQYF.

This clonotype has only a few counts. The J gene is TRBJ2-2, the V gene TRBV29-1, with TRBD2 identical over 9 bases. With 7 bases clipped from V and 5 bases from J, the junction kept 5 bases outside the gene matches. Germline CDR1 is SQVTM and CDR2 is ANQGSEA. The CDR3 loop spans 13 amino acids. The CDR3 region is CSAGTSRTGELFF. The CDR3, as DNA: TGCAGCGCGGGGACTAGCAGGACCGGGGAGCTGTTTTTT.

The gene calls are TRBV6-1 and TRBJ2-1; D uncertain. Germline V gene lookup returns CDR1 MNHNS and CDR2 SASEGT. The V gene lost 7 bases and the J gene lost 7 bases, with 11 bases spanning the gap. The CDR3 runs 12 residues. The CDR3 DNA follows: TGTGCCAGCACCATCCTCGGGAATGAGCAGTTCTTC. It encodes CASTILGNEQFF.

This clonotype was detected many times. The chain uses TRBV5-1 and TRBJ2-7; D uncertain. The germline V gene has CDR1 SGHRS and CDR2 YFSETQ. There are 14 residues in the CDR3. Trimming took 4 bases from V and 3 from J, leaving 14 bases between them. DNA for the CDR3: TGCGCCAGCAGCCTGCTCGAGTTCAGCTACGAGCAGTACTTC. Protein sequence: CASSLLEFSYEQYF.

The chain is built from TRBV29-1 and TRBJ1-2, with TRBD1 matching over 8 bases. Germline-derived CDR1 and CDR2 are SQVTM and ANQGSEA. The CDR3 runs 13 residues. V shed 4 bases, J shed 3 bases, and the junction held 4 bases outside the gene matches. The CDR3 loop is CSVGVGQDYGYTF. The CDR3 DNA reads as TGCAGCGTTGGGGTGGGACAGGACTATGGCTACACCTTC.

Worth noting for this clonotype: One junction end disagrees with the germline gene, perhaps due to a read error. The V gene is TRBV7-7, the J gene TRBJ2-1; 7 positions agree with TRBD2. The germline V gene has CDR1 SSHAT and CDR2 FNYEAQ (reference sequence). This CDR3 is built from 13 residues. The CDR3 spells CASSAVRGDEQFF. The CDR3 bases are TGTGCTAGCAGCGCCGTCCGGGGGGATGAGCAGTTCTTC.

This clonotype was seen a few times. The genes are TRBV12-3 or TRBV12-4 and TRBJ2-5; 7 nucleotides line up with TRBD2. With V trimmed by 7 bases and J by 0 bases, 5 bases remained unmatched. The CDR3 loop spans 14 amino acids. CDR3 sequence (DNA): TGTGCCAGCACCCGGGACTACCACCAAGAGACCCAGTACTTC. Its translation: CASTRDYHQETQYF.

In its sample, this clonotype was seen a few times. The genes are TRBV20-1 and TRBJ2-3; 13 bases map to TRBD2. This CDR3 has 13 residues. V trimming: 8 bases; J trimming: 4 bases; junction bases outside the gene matches: 3. CDR1 is DFQATT and CDR2 is SNEGSKA in the germline V gene (reference sequence). CDR3 sequence reads: CSPLAGGSDTQYF. DNA of the CDR3: TGCAGTCCACTAGCGGGAGGGTCAGATACGCAGTATTTT.

The chain carries TRBV7-9 and TRBJ2-1; 7 nucleotides line up with TRBD2. Trimming took 1 base from V and 7 from J; bases not matched to a gene: 10. This CDR3 has 16 amino acids. Germline V gene data show CDR1 as SEHNR and CDR2 as FQNEAQ (reference sequence). CDR3 sequence: CASSLEMRLGGNEQFF. The DNA for the CDR3 is TGTGCCAGCAGCTTAGAGATGAGGCTGGGGGGGAATGAGCAGTTCTTC.

The chain is built from TRBV5-6 and TRBJ1-6; D gene uncertain. Per germline, CDR1 SGHDT and CDR2 YYEEEE. The V and J ends lost 4 bases and 5 bases respectively, with 7 bases between them. This CDR3 spans 13 amino acids. CDR3 sequence (DNA): TGTGCCAGCAGCCTCAGCAATAATTCACCCCTCCACTTT. Its translation is CASSLSNNSPLHF.

V is TRBV12-3 or TRBV12-4 and J is TRBJ1-1; D possibly corresponds to TRBD1 (5 bases). V was shortened by 5 bases and J by 0 bases, with 13 bases between the two germline ends. CDR3 size: 15 residues. CDR3 in amino acids: CASSALQVVNTEAFF. CDR3 in DNA: TGTGCCAGCAGTGCCCTACAGGTGGTGAACACTGAAGCTTTCTTT.

This clonotype occurred a few times. V and J are TRBV5-5 and TRBJ2-2; TRBD1 matches 12 bases. Germline V gene lookup returns CDR1 SGHKS and CDR2 YYEKEE (reference sequence). This CDR3 has 17 amino acids. V shed 2 bases and J 6 bases; nucleotides not matched to a gene: 8. Written as DNA, the CDR3 is TGTGCCAGCAGCTTTGGGACAGGGGGCCACGTGGCCGGGGAGCTGTTTTTT. Translated: CASSFGTGGHVAGELFF.

This clonotype showed up just a few times. This rearrangement joins TRBV6-6 to TRBJ1-6; 7 nucleotides agree with TRBD1. Trimming removed 0 bases from V and 12 bases from J; junction bases left unmatched: 2. The CDR3 is 13 residues long. From germline, CDR1 is MNHNY and CDR2 SVGAGI (reference sequence). CDR3: CASSYSDREPLHF. CDR3 sequence (DNA): TGTGCCAGCAGTTACTCTGACAGGGAACCCCTCCACTTT.

The chain is built from TRBV12-3 or TRBV12-4 and TRBJ2-1, with TRBD1 matching 10 bases. The trim removed 5 bases at V and 9 bases at J, leaving 10 bases unmatched. The CDR3 spans 15 residues. CDR3 protein: CASSPRTGGISEQFF. The CDR3 DNA reads as TGTGCCAGCAGTCCCCGGACAGGGGGTATCAGTGAGCAGTTCTTC.

V and J are TRBV24-1 and TRBJ2-2; D possibly uses TRBD1 or TRBD2 (7 bases each). The CDR3 is 16 residues long. Per germline, CDR1 KGHDR and CDR2 SFDVKD. The V gene lost 1 base and the J gene lost 5 bases, with 13 bases spanning the gap. The CDR3, as DNA: TGTGCCACCAGTGATTTCAGTCAGGGGGGGACCGGGGAGCTGTTTTTT. Translated, it gives CATSDFSQGGTGELFF.

This clonotype was seen ten or more times. The chain recombines TRBV29-1 with TRBJ1-1, with TRBD1 identical over 7 bases. J lost 1 base, V lost 7 bases, and 9 bases had no gene match. This CDR3 has 14 amino acids. From germline, CDR1 is SQVTM and CDR2 ANQGSEA. The CDR3 bases are TGCAGCGGGGGCAGACAGGGAACGAACACTGAAGCTTTCTTT. It codes for CSGGRQGTNTEAFF.

This clonotype was detected many times. This sequence joins TRBV20-1 and TRBJ2-3; D remains unclear. The CDR3 loop spans 12 amino acids. The germline gives CDR1 DFQATT, CDR2 SNEGSKA (reference sequence). The ends were cut back, 2 bases at V and 5 bases at J, with 8 bases in the middle. This chain's CDR3 is CSARRVEDTQYF. DNA for the CDR3: TGCAGTGCTAGACGGGTGGAAGATACGCAGTATTTT.